This is a list of T cell receptor beta chains from one sample in a study of T cell clones after liver transplantation. Profiling relied on immunoSEQ multiplex PCR, and the TCRdb table lists in-frame clones only, not all of them. The sample lists under 85,000 clones, 80% occurring once. The sample in question was CD4+ T cells from blood, obtained 12 months after liver transplant. The receptors were gathered from a human patient who received a liver transplant. The T cells may come from the graft donor. Each CDR3 is given with its conserved first and last residue. A D gene is named only where the DNA matches it firmly. Clone size is stated in some rows and not others, as once, few, many or a class when expanded.

length	size	D	J	V	CDR3	DNA
16	.	TRBD2	TRBJ2-7	TRBV2	CASAPEPSGRNHEQYF	TGTGCCAGCGCCCCAGAGCCGAGCGGGAGGAACCACGAGCAGTACTTC
16	few	TRBD2	TRBJ2-2	TRBV5-1	CASSARLAGLTGELFF	TGCGCCAGCAGCGCCAGACTAGCGGGACTCACCGGGGAGCTGTTTTTT
15	.	TRBD2	TRBJ2-5	TRBV7-2	CASSNSGRAGETQYF	TGTGCCAGCAGCAATAGCGGGAGGGCCGGGGAGACCCAGTACTTC
12	few	.	TRBJ2-1	TRBV15	CATSRIHNEQFF	TGTGCCACCAGCAGAATACACAATGAGCAGTTCTTC
14	.	.	TRBJ2-2	TRBV5-4	CASSPRGAGGELFF	TGTGCCAGCAGCCCCCGCGGCGCTGGGGGGGAGCTGTTTTTT
15	once	TRBD1	TRBJ2-1	TRBV6-5	CASCRADRNLNEQFF	TGTGCCAGCTGCCGAGCGGACAGGAACCTCAATGAGCAGTTCTTC
15	.	.	TRBJ1-1	TRBV10-3	CAISESPEGPPQAFF	TGTGCCATCAGTGAGTCCCCTGAGGGGCCCCCTCAAGCTTTCTTT
16	.	.	TRBJ1-1	TRBV18	CASSPRLTAMNTEAFF	TGTGCCAGCTCACCTCGATTGACAGCCATGAACACTGAAGCTTTCTTT
11	few	.	TRBJ2-3	TRBV6-5	CASSWADTQYF	TGTGCCAGCAGTTGGGCAGATACGCAGTATTTT
12	.	.	TRBJ1-5	TRBV6-6	CASSRRGQPQHF	TGTGCCAGCAGCCGCCGGGGGCAGCCCCAGCATTTT
13	.	.	TRBJ2-1	TRBV7-2	CASSWQQYNEQFF	TGTGCCAGCAGCTGGCAGCAATACAATGAGCAGTTCTTC
15	once	TRBD2	TRBJ2-1	TRBV27	CASSLGLAGNNEQFF	TGTGCCAGCAGTCTCGGACTAGCGGGAAACAATGAGCAGTTCTTC
15	.	.	TRBJ1-5	TRBV27	CASSLSRGRSQPQHF	TGTGCCAGCAGTTTATCGCGGGGGCGAAGTCAGCCCCAGCATTTT
14	.	.	TRBJ2-1	TRBV14	CASSQVRAVGEQFF	TGTGCCAGCAGCCAAGTGCGAGCCGTAGGTGAGCAGTTCTTC
14	.	.	TRBJ2-7	TRBV28	CASSLGGKFYEQYF	TGTGCCAGCAGTTTAGGCGGGAAGTTTTACGAGCAGTACTTC
16	.	.	TRBJ2-1	TRBV29-1	CSLTSGTGPSYNEQFF	TGCAGCCTCACTAGCGGGACAGGGCCTTCCTACAATGAGCAGTTCTTC
14	.	TRBD1	TRBJ1-1	TRBV7-9	CASRLQGADTEAFF	TGTGCCAGCAGGTTACAGGGGGCCGACACTGAAGCTTTCTTT
14	few	TRBD1	TRBJ1-1	TRBV11-3	CASSITGGSTEAFF	TGTGCCAGCAGTATAACAGGGGGGAGCACTGAAGCTTTCTTT
13	.	.	TRBJ1-1	TRBV6-5	CASRAGVASRAFF	TGTGCCAGCAGGGCAGGGGTAGCCTCTCGAGCTTTCTTT
19	.	TRBD2	TRBJ2-3	TRBV2	CASSNGLAGVMKSTDTQYF	TGTGCCAGCAGTAACGGACTAGCGGGAGTAATGAAGAGCACAGATACGCAGTATTTT
15	.	TRBD2	TRBJ2-3	TRBV7-2	CASSLNRLAGPVQYF	TGTGCCAGCAGCTTAAATCGTCTAGCGGGCCCCGTGCAGTATTTT
15	.	TRBD1	TRBJ1-2	TRBV6-5	CASSYTTGGAYGYTF	TGTGCCAGCAGTTACACGACAGGGGGCGCCTATGGCTACACCTTC
14	.	.	TRBJ1-5	TRBV2	CASSETFSLQPQHF	TGTGCCAGCAGTGAAACTTTCTCCCTACAGCCCCAGCATTTT
16	.	.	TRBJ2-7	TRBV6-1	CASSATFGSLSYEQYF	.
17	.	TRBD2	TRBJ2-7	TRBV4-1	CASSQDVTSPSSYEQYF	TGCGCCAGCAGCCAAGATGTGACTAGCCCAAGCTCCTACGAGCAGTACTTC
11	.	.	TRBJ2-7	TRBV6-4	CASSKDYEQYF	TGTGCCAGCAGCAAAGACTACGAGCAGTACTTC
16	.	TRBD1	TRBJ2-2	TRBV19	CASSKDRVQNTGELFF	TGTGCCAGTAGCAAAGACAGGGTGCAGAACACCGGGGAGCTGTTTTTT
17	.	TRBD1	TRBJ1-1	TRBV11-2	CASSMTGTGGMGTEAFF	TGTGCCAGCAGCATGACCGGGACAGGGGGCATGGGCACTGAAGCTTTCTTT
14	.	.	TRBJ1-2	TRBV6-6	CASSPSPSNYGYTF	TGTGCCAGCAGTCCTAGTCCCAGCAACTATGGCTACACCTTC
16	.	.	TRBJ2-3	TRBV5-1	CASALYTGRRTDTQYF	TGCGCCAGCGCCCTATACACGGGACGCCGCACAGATACGCAGTATTTT
14	once	.	TRBJ2-7	TRBV6-5	CASYQGYSSYEQYF	TGTGCCAGCTACCAGGGGTACTCCTCCTACGAGCAGTACTTC
17	.	TRBD1	TRBJ2-3	TRBV19	CASSFKSGTGDRDTQYF	TGTGCCAGTAGTTTCAAATCCGGGACAGGGGATCGGGATACGCAGTATTTT
13	.	TRBD1	TRBJ1-1	TRBV9	CASSVQGDTEAFF	TGTGCCAGCAGCGTACAGGGGGACACTGAAGCTTTCTTT
16	.	TRBD2	TRBJ2-2	TRBV27	CASSLKAGGAAGELFF	TGTGCCAGCAGTTTAAAAGCGGGAGGAGCAGCCGGGGAGCTGTTTTTT
12	.	.	TRBJ2-4	TRBV2	CASTREGHIQYF	TGTGCCAGCACGAGGGAAGGGCACATTCAGTACTTC
15	.	TRBD2	TRBJ2-1	TRBV28	CASTTAGTSYNEQFF	TGTGCCAGCACGACAGCGGGGACCTCCTACAATGAGCAGTTCTTC
14	once	TRBD1	TRBJ1-5	TRBV6-1	CASRSGQGSDPQHF	TGTGCCAGCAGGAGCGGACAGGGGTCCGACCCCCAGCATTTT
15	.	TRBD1	TRBJ2-7	TRBV4-1	CASSQAQGAVYEQYF	TGCGCCAGCAGCCAAGCACAGGGGGCGGTCTACGAGCAGTACTTC
12	.	.	TRBJ2-3	TRBV7-9	CASSKSRDTQYF	TGTGCCAGCAGTAAAAGCCGGGATACGCAGTATTTT
13	.	.	TRBJ1-4	TRBV18	CASSQGSSEKLFF	TGTGCCAGCTCACAGGGATCGAGTGAAAAACTGTTTTTT
14	.	.	TRBJ1-5	TRBV10-3	CAISELGSNQPQHF	TGTGCCATCAGTGAGCTGGGCAGCAATCAGCCCCAGCATTTT
17	many	.	TRBJ1-1	TRBV2	CASLTRAGNPMNTEAFF	TGTGCCAGCCTGACCAGGGCAGGGAATCCCATGAACACTGAAGCTTTCTTT
14	.	.	TRBJ1-2	TRBV2	CASSDYRSGDGYTF	TGTGCCAGCAGTGACTACAGGTCAGGGGATGGCTACACCTTC
15	.	.	TRBJ2-1	TRBV7-6	CASSSLPSKDNEQFF	TGTGCCAGCAGCTCCTTACCCAGTAAAGACAATGAGCAGTTCTTC
17	few	TRBD2	TRBJ2-7	TRBV28	CASSPRGLAGGRNKPFF	TGTGCCAGCAGCCCTCGGGGGTTGGCGGGAGGCCGGAACAAGCCGTTTTTC
15	many	TRBD2	TRBJ2-7	TRBV6-6	CASSSGLAASYEQYF	TGTGCCAGCAGTTCGGGACTAGCGGCCTCCTACGAGCAGTACTTC
15	.	TRBD2	TRBJ2-7	TRBV6-1	CASSTGLAAAYEQYF	TGTGCCAGCAGCACGGGACTAGCGGCTGCCTACGAGCAGTACTTC
14	.	.	TRBJ1-4	TRBV5-4	CASSLTATNEKLFF	TGTGCCAGCAGCTTGACAGCAACTAATGAAAAACTGTTTTTT
17	.	.	TRBJ2-1	TRBV7-2	CASSKNRGVMSYNEQFF	TGTGCCAGCAGCAAAAATAGGGGGGTAATGTCCTACAATGAGCAGTTCTTC
15	.	.	TRBJ2-7	TRBV4-1	CASSHLWRDAYEQYF	TGCGCCAGCAGCCACCTGTGGCGGGATGCCTACGAGCAGTACTTC
17	.	.	TRBJ2-5	TRBV28	CASIPFMLGGTRKTQYF	TGTGCCAGCATCCCCTTTATGCTTGGTGGGACCCGAAAGACCCAGTACTTC
14	few	TRBD2	TRBJ2-3	TRBV28	CASRTSGRGDTQYF	TGTGCCAGCAGGACTAGCGGGAGAGGAGATACGCAGTATTTT
16	few	.	TRBJ2-7	TRBV7-6	CASSLAPQGGSYEQYF	TGTGCCAGCAGCTTAGCGCCCCAGGGCGGGTCCTACGAGCAGTACTTC
17	few	.	TRBJ2-1	TRBV28	CASSLSRRGGGYNEQFF	TGTGCCAGCAGTTTGAGTCGGAGGGGCGGAGGATACAATGAGCAGTTCTTC
14	.	.	TRBJ2-1	TRBV7-6	CASSRGGVANEQFF	TGTGCCAGCAGTAGAGGGGGAGTAGCAAATGAGCAGTTCTTC